The clone carrying this T cell receptor (beta chain) turned up a few times. The antigen remains unidentified. Germline V lookup: CDR1 SGHTA, CDR2 FQGNSA. V dropped 5 bases and J dropped 5 bases, with 16 bases sitting between them. The CDR3 length is 16 residues. The data stem from a study of T cell responses to AZD1222 COVID-19 vaccine. The table came from immunoSEQ multiplex PCR; TCRdb's copy has only in-frame clones and leaves some out. Of tens of thousands of clones detected, 65% to 90% appear once; the ten largest clones hold roughly 6.3%. Findings of the study overall: Close to half of all spike-specific TCRs reportedly target regions of the variants that are unmutated.

The chain employs TRBV7-2 and TRBJ1-6; maybe TRBD1 (5 bases). The specimen was peripheral blood, collected on day 0 of AZD1222 vaccination. This sequence was found in an adult in good health. For the CDR3, the DNA is TGTGCCAGCAGCCCTCGGGGGGGGGTTAATAATTCACCCCTCCACTTT. It codes for CASSPRGGVNNSPLHF.